The T cell receptor beta chain described here comes from a study of blood T cell repertoires in COVID-19 (dated by TCRdb to the early 2020s). For context, the study as a whole: Collaborator samples came from the United States, Italy and Spain and covered acute and convalescent phases of COVID-19. HLA class I and class II types, where available, came from metadata supplied by the sample provider rather than from assay-based typing. The samples were drawn from two sources: the first 160 participants of the ongoing ImmuneRACE study, and 1,000 to 1,500 subjects contributed by 6 global collaborators. The repertoires were released in a freely available public database meant as a resource for research on the immune response to SARS-CoV-2. The dataset comprised deeply sampled blood TCRbeta repertoires from subjects exposed to, actively infected with, or recovered from COVID-19. The sample metadata nearly always contained a de-identified subject ID, COVID-19 status, age in years and sex. The prospective study material was composed of cDNA or gDNA derived from T cells, B-cell-depleted T cells, or PBMCs.

As to this clone: The target of this receptor is not known. Base qualities are missing; no much larger clone stands one base away.

TCRbeta CDR3 regions were amplified from genomic DNA using the immunoSEQ Assay, a bias-controlled multiplex PCR. In the original analysis: The number of nucleated cells in each sample was estimated from the amplification of reference gene primers within the assay. Sequence reads were collapsed and filtered to measure the absolute abundance of every unique TCRbeta CDR3 rearrangement. For each sample, productive Simpson clonality was calculated as the square root of Simpson's diversity index across productive rearrangements. The table comes from immuneACCESS by way of TCRdb, which keeps in-frame sequences with V and J called. Part of the clones is missing from these tables; in studies checked, under half for an unresolved V gene and the rest for unknown reasons. The V and J calls and the clone size are those of that table, but D and trimming were determined from the DNA. This sample holds about 260,000 clones; approximately 89% were observed only once. The ten largest clones add up to around 1.3% of the sample.

Participants in the prospective study were enrolled through a virtual design, were aged roughly 18 to 100 years, and lived in 24 United States geographic areas. In the prospective study, cohorts were assigned on the basis of participant-reported clinical history obtained from a screening survey and a study questionnaire. Mobile phlebotomists in the prospective study collected whole blood, serum and a nasopharyngeal or oropharyngeal swab from every participant. Over an approximately 2-month period, participants in the prospective study had the option of providing additional blood draws and questionnaires. Blood samples from the prospective study were shipped frozen or at room temperature prior to DNA extraction. The paper as a whole reports these results and caveats: The quantity of clinical and demographic metadata differed by source and by participant and was supplied without curation.

V gives up 3 bases and J gives up 6 bases, and the segment between their germline ends measures 13 bases. CDR1 and CDR2, per the germline V gene (reference sequence), are SGHNT and YYREEE. The CDR3 numbers 15 residues from cysteine through phenylalanine. Left in the record is the CDR3 DNA by itself, 45 bases read in frame from the first base. The sample taken for sequencing was PBMCs or T cells enriched from blood (not recorded which). The source of this sequence is a woman between 35 and 50 years old with acute COVID-19. Here the chain combines TRBV5-4 and TRBJ1-6, with a weak D call of TRBD1 (5 bases match). The CDR3 corresponds to CASSSAGNLNSPLHF. The nucleotide sequence reads as follows: TGTGCCAGCAGCTCAGCAGGGAATCTTAATTCACCCCTCCACTTT.